The source of this TCR beta chain is a study of T cell responses to AZD1222 COVID-19 vaccine. Assay: immunoSEQ multiplex PCR; the TCRdb copy retains only in-frame clones and omits some. The sample lists 95,000 to 150,000 clones; about 90% were seen once. The receptor comes from an adult in good health. Sequencing used peripheral blood, obtained on day 0 of AZD1222 vaccination.

As DNA, the CDR3 is TGTGCCAGCATAGCGGGTGGTTACAATGAGCAGTTCTTC. Translated, it gives CASIAGGYNEQFF. This chain uses TRBV7-9 with TRBJ2-1, with 7 bases fitting TRBD2. CDR3 length: 13 amino acids. In germline, CDR1 is SEHNR, CDR2 FQNEAQ (reference sequence). Trimming at V came to 7 bases and at J to 4 bases, leaving 4 bases not matched to a gene.